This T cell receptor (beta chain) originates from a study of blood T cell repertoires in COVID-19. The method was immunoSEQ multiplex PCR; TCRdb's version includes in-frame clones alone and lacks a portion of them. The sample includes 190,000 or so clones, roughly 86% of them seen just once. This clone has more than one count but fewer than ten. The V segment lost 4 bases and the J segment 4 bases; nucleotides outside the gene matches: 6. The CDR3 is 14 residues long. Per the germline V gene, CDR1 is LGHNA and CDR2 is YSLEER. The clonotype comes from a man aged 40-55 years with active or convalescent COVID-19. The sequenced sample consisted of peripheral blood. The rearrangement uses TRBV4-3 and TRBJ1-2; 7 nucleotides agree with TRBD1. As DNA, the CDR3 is TGCGCCAGCAGCCGGGACAGAGCGACCTATGGCTACACCTTC. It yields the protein CASSRDRATYGYTF.